These 9 T cell receptor beta chains were sequenced from one sample in a study of Tregs in tolerant kidney transplant recipients. Using immunoSEQ multiplex PCR, the repertoire was profiled, and TCRdb retains in-frame clones only, with some absent. This sample contains under 30,000 clones. Related graft donors supplied nonmyeloablative bone marrow transplants, and mixed chimerism was transient. Sequences were derived from CD4+ T cells from blood (PBMCs), sampled 6 months after the transplant. The receptors here all came from a human patient who received a combined kidney and bone marrow transplant. Some T cells may originate from the graft donor.

Regarding this clone: The sequenced fragment ends 3 residues before the CDR3 boundary, so the rest is inferred from the germline J gene. The chain uses TRBV7-7 and TRBJ2-7; 7 nucleotides align to TRBD1. The germline V gene has CDR1 SSHAT and CDR2 FNYEAQ (reference sequence). CDR3 length equals 16 residues. Trimming cost V 5 bases and J 0 bases; bases outside gene matches: 10. Partial CDR3 DNA: TGTGCCAGCAGCCTAATTCCGGGACAGTACTCCTACGAG. Amino acids: CASSLIPGQYSYE. From start to end, the CDR3 is CASSLIPGQYSYEQYF. Full variable domain (remainder filled in from reference TRBV7-7 and TRBJ2-7): GAGVSQSPRYKVTKRGQDVTLRCDPISSHATLYWYQQALGQGPEFLTYFNYEAQPDKSGLPSDRFSAERPEGSISTLTIQRTEQRDSAMYRCASSLIPGQYSYEQYFGPGTRLTVT.

The CDR3 is CSVDSGISSYNEQFF. The part of the CDR3 DNA that was read is TGCAGCGTTGACAGCGGGATAAGCTCCTACAATGAG. This sequence joins TRBV29-1 and TRBJ2-1; the match to TRBD2 covers 7 bases. Coverage ceases 3 residues before the CDR3 finishes, and the germline J gene fills in the end. Per germline, CDR1 SQVTM and CDR2 ANQGSEA. The CDR3 totals 15 residues. Germline trimming cut 3 bases from V and 0 bases from J; bases unmatched to any gene: 5.

About this clone itself: The missing CDR3 end, 3 residues past where the read stops, is filled in from the germline J gene. The gene calls are TRBV5-1 and TRBJ2-2; 12 bases line up with TRBD2. This CDR3 region has 17 residues. V dropped 1 base and J dropped 1; count of bases not matched to a gene: 2. Germline V lookup: CDR1 SGHRS, CDR2 YFSETQ. The CDR3 loop reads CASSLLAGGLNTGELFF. CDR3 DNA, as far as it was read: TGCGCCAGCAGCTTGCTAGCGGGAGGGTTGAACACCGGGGAG.

Regarding this clone: The CDR3 goes on 3 residues after the read ends, and that part is filled in from the germline J gene. The genes are TRBV29-1 and TRBJ2-3; no firm D call. The V gene's germline CDR1 is SQVTM and CDR2 ANQGSEA. Trimming stripped 5 bases from V and 6 bases from J, with 9 bases between. This CDR3 contains 11 residues. CDR3 bases read: TGCAGCGTTAGGGTTACGGATACG. Protein product: CSVRVTDT. The CDR3 in its entirety is CSVRVTDTQYF.

For this clone: The sequenced fragment ends 3 residues before the CDR3 boundary, so the rest is inferred from the germline J gene. The rearrangement uses TRBV16 and TRBJ1-1, with a possible D match to TRBD1 (6 bases). CDR3 length: 17 residues. V lost 2 bases and J 4 bases, leaving 20 bases between the germline ends. Germline lookup yields CDR1 KGHSY and CDR2 FQNENV. The sequenced part of the CDR3 DNA is TGTGCCAGCAGCCAACTCAGGGCGGGGGCGGGTGGCACTGAA. It codes for CASSQLRAGAGGTE. The complete CDR3 sequence is CASSQLRAGAGGTEAFF.

About this clone: The CDR3 end lies 3 residues beyond the end of the read and is filled in from the germline J gene. The chain links TRBV27 to TRBJ2-3; perhaps TRBD1 as D (6 bases). This CDR3 has 16 amino acids. V was pared by 4 bases and J by 2 bases, with 16 bases between. In germline, CDR1 is MNHEY, CDR2 SMNVEV (reference sequence). The CDR3 spells CASSSKYGGLTDTQYF. CDR3 bases read: TGTGCCAGCAGTTCCAAATATGGGGGCCTCACAGATACG.

As for this clone: With the read ending 3 residues before the CDR3 end, the germline J gene is used to fill in that end. V usage is TRBV20-1 and J usage is TRBJ2-3; D call uncertain. This CDR3 comprises 15 residues. V lost 3 bases and J lost 2, with 15 bases in between. The germline gives CDR1 DFQATT, CDR2 SNEGSKA (reference sequence). The sequenced part of the CDR3 DNA is TGCAGTGCTAGGAACTCTCTCCACTCCACAGATACG. It is translated as CSARNSLHSTDT. The entire CDR3 reads CSARNSLHSTDTQYF.

Turning to this clone: The read terminates 3 residues ahead of where the CDR3 ends, so the germline J gene completes it. V gene TRBV7-9 combines with J gene TRBJ2-7; maybe TRBD2 (5 bases). Trimming removed 0 bases from V and 3 bases from J, with 6 bases in between. Per germline, CDR1 SEHNR and CDR2 FQNEAQ (reference sequence). This CDR3 comprises 13 residues. CDR3 amino acids: CASSLAGVYEQYF. CDR3 DNA, as far as it was read: TGTGCCAGCAGCTTAGCCGGGGTCTACGAG.

As concerns this clone: The read falls 3 residues short of the CDR3 end, and the missing part is taken from the germline J gene. This sequence joins TRBV20-1 and TRBJ2-7; 9 positions agree with TRBD2. J lost 6 bases, V lost 5 bases, and 14 bases had no gene match. Germline-derived CDR1 and CDR2 are DFQATT and SNEGSKA (reference sequence). The CDR3 has 15 residues. CDR3 DNA, as far as it was read: TGCAGTGCTGGCTCTAGCGGGGCAGGTTTCGGCGAG. This sequence encodes CSAGSSGAGFGE. The whole CDR3 reads CSAGSSGAGFGEQYF.